This is a list of T cell receptor beta chains from one sample in a study of T cells in Graves' hyperthyroidism and ophthalmopathy. TCRdb ran MiXCR on the multiplex PCR reads and lists one entry per CDR3 protein. In the table there are hundreds of thousands of distinct CDR3 sequences, around 15% of which are singletons. The specimen was blood. The receptors derive from a woman aged 40 to 50 with Graves' ophthalmopathy. Both conserved end residues are part of each CDR3. The D gene is left open where the match is weak. Size is stated for part of the rows, as once, few or many counts, or as a class when the clone is expanded.

few	TRBV5-1	-	TRBJ2-1	TGCGCCAGCAGCTTGGGGATGCAGAGCTACAATGAGCAGTTCTTC	CASSLGMQSYNEQFF
many	TRBV28	-	TRBJ2-2	TGTGCCAGCACGGATCACGGGATTAACACCGGGGAGCTGTTTTTT	CASTDHGINTGELFF
many	TRBV7-8	TRBD2	TRBJ2-5	TGTGCCAGCAGCTTAGTCGGTAGCGGGAGGGCCGGCCAAGAGACCCAGTACTTC	CASSLVGSGRAGQETQYF
many	TRBV6-5	-	TRBJ1-1	TGTGCCAGCAGTTACTCCCGGGGCAGCGGCGACACTGAAGCTTTCTTT	CASSYSRGSGDTEAFF
many	TRBV2	-	TRBJ2-1	TGTGCCAGCAGTGAAGCGGGACGGCGGCCTGCGGGCAATGAGCAGTTCTTC	CASSEAGRRPAGNEQFF
many	TRBV2	-	TRBJ2-1	TGTGCCAGCAGTGGGCTGAGAAGCTCCTACAATGAGCAGTTCTTC	CASSGLRSSYNEQFF
-	TRBV10-3	-	TRBJ2-5	TGTGCCATCAGTGAGGAAGGACTGACCCAAGAGACCCAGTACTTC	CAISEEGLTQETQYF
many	TRBV20-1	-	TRBJ2-1	TGCAGTGCTAAACCACAGGGATATGAGCAGTTCTTC	CSAKPQGYEQFF
-	TRBV29-1	-	TRBJ1-2	TGCAGCCTTGATTTAAGGGTTCGCGGCTACACCTTC	CSLDLRVRGYTF
many	TRBV7-2	TRBD1	TRBJ1-2	TGTGCCAGCAGCTTAAGGGGACAGGGGAAGGCTGGCTACACCTTC	CASSLRGQGKAGYTF
few	TRBV4-1	-	TRBJ2-7	TGCGCCAGCAGCCAAGACATGGGTTTCAGCGATGGGACCTACGAGCAGTACTTC	CASSQDMGFSDGTYEQYF
few	TRBV6-1	-	TRBJ2-7	TGTGCCAGCAGCCAACGGTGGGGAAGCTCCTACGAGCAGTACTTC	CASSQRWGSSYEQYF
many	TRBV24-1	TRBD1	TRBJ2-1	TGTGCCACCAGTGATCCCGGGACAGGGTACAATGAGCAGTTCTTC	CATSDPGTGYNEQFF
few	TRBV5-1	-	TRBJ1-1	TGCGCCAGCAGCTTAGAAGGGGGATATTCTGAAGCTTTCTTT	CASSLEGGYSEAFF
many	TRBV12-5	TRBD1	TRBJ1-2	TGTGCTAGTGGTCAAAACCTCTGGACAGGGGGCGGCGGTCGCTTGTATGGCTACACCTTC	CASGQNLWTGGGGRLYGYTF
many	TRBV7-9	-	TRBJ1-2	TGTGCCAGCACCTACGGGGCTAACTATGGCTACACCTTC	CASTYGANYGYTF
few	TRBV20-1	-	TRBJ2-7	TGCAGTGCTAGAGATTATCGGAGCTCCTACGAGCAGTACTTC	CSARDYRSSYEQYF
many	TRBV6-1	-	TRBJ1-2	TGTGCCAGCAGAGAAACACAGGGAAATGGCTACACCTTC	CASRETQGNGYTF
-	TRBV29-1	-	TRBJ1-2	TGCAGCGTTGGCTCCGGCCGGACCTATGGCTACACCTTC	CSVGSGRTYGYTF
few	TRBV12-5	-	TRBJ2-1	TGTGCTAGTGGCTTCCTGGGGGAGGAAGGCAAGTTCTTC	CASGFLGEEGKFF
many	TRBV28	-	TRBJ1-5	TGTGCCAGCACTCCTTACAGAAATCAGCCCCAGCATTTT	CASTPYRNQPQHF
many	TRBV7-9	TRBD2	TRBJ2-1	TGTGCCAGCAGCTCCTGGACTAGCACTTACAATGAGCAGTTCTTC	CASSSWTSTYNEQFF
few	TRBV20-1	-	TRBJ2-5	TGCAGTGCTGGCTTGCAGGGCTTATACGGGACCCAGTACTTC	CSAGLQGLYGTQYF
many	TRBV20-1	TRBD1	TRBJ2-7	TGCAGTGCTCTGGGACAGGCTCACGAGCAGTACTTC	CSALGQAHEQYF
many	TRBV28	-	TRBJ1-1	TGTGCCAGCAGACCCCCGCGGTCCGGGATGGGTTTCTTT	CASRPPRSGMGFF
many	TRBV27	TRBD1	TRBJ1-2	TGTGCCAGCTCCTTAGGACAGGGGGGCTATGGCTACACCTTC	CASSLGQGGYGYTF
-	TRBV20-1	-	TRBJ1-2	TGCAGTGCTAGAGTTCCGGGGGCGGAGGGCTACACCTTC	CSARVPGAEGYTF
few	TRBV5-6	TRBD1	TRBJ2-1	TGTGCCAGCAGCACCGGGACAGGGGGCGGGAATGAGCAGTTCTTC	CASSTGTGGGNEQFF
-	TRBV2	TRBD1	TRBJ1-1	TGTGCCAGCAGCCGGGACAGGGAGACTGAAGCTTTCTTT	CASSRDRETEAFF
many	TRBV7-2	-	TRBJ1-1	TGTGCCAGCAGCTTAGGTGGGAGTGGGGGTAGGAGACACACTGAAGCTTTCTTT	CASSLGGSGGRRHTEAFF
many	TRBV28	-	TRBJ1-1	TGTGCCAGCAGTTCCTTAAGGGGGGCGAACACTGAAGCTTTCTTT	CASSSLRGANTEAFF
many	TRBV3-1	TRBD1	TRBJ2-5	TGTGCCAGCAGCCAACTTCCGCGAGACAGGGGCGAGTACTTC	CASSQLPRDRGEYF
many	TRBV7-2	TRBD1	TRBJ2-5	TGTGCCAGCAGCTTGACCTCCGGGACAGGCAGGGAGACCCAGTACTTC	CASSLTSGTGRETQYF
few	TRBV29-1	-	TRBJ2-5	TGCAGCGTTGAAGATCCTCAGGGGTCGAGGGAGACCCAGTACTTC	CSVEDPQGSRETQYF
many	TRBV2	TRBD2	TRBJ2-1	TGTGCCAGCAGTGGGCGGGGGGCCTCCTACAATGGGCAGTTCTTC	CASSGRGASYNGQFF
-	TRBV7-8	TRBD2	TRBJ2-7	TGTGCCAGCAGCTCCCTGAGCGGGAGGGCCGACGAGCAGTACTTC	CASSSLSGRADEQYF